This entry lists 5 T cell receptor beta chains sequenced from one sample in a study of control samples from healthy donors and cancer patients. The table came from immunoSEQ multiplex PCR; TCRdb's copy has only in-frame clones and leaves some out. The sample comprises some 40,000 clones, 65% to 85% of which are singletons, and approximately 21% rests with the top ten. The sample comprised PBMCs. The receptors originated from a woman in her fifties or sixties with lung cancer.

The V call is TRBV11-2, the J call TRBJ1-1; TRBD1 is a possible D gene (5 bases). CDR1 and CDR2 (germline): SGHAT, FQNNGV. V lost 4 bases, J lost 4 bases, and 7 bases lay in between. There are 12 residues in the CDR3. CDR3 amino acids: CASSSDSTEAFF. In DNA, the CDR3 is TGTGCCAGCAGCTCAGACAGCACTGAAGCTTTCTTT.

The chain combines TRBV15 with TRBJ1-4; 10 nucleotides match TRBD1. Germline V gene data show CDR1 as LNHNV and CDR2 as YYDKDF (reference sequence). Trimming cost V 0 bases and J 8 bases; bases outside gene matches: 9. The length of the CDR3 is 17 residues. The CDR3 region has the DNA TGTGCCACCAGCAGAGATCTGGGGACAGGGGCACACGAAAAACTGTTTTTT. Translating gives CATSRDLGTGAHEKLFF.

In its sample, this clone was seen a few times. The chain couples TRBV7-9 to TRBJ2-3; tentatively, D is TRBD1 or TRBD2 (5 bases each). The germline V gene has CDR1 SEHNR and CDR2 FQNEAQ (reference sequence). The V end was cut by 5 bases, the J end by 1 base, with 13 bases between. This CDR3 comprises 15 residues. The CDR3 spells CASSQPGTGTDTQYF. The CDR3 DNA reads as TGTGCCAGCAGCCAACCCGGGACCGGCACAGATACGCAGTATTTT.

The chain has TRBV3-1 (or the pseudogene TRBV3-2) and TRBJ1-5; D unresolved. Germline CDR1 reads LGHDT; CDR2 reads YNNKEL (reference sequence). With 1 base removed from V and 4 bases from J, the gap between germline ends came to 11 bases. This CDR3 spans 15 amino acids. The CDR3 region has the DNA TGTGCCAGCAGCCAAGGACTAGGTGAGAATCAGCCCCAGCATTTT. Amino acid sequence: CASSQGLGENQPQHF.

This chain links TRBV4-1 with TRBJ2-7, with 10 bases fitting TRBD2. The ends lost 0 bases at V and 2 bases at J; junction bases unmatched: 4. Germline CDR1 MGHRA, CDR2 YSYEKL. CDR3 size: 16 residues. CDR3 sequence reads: CASSQESSGGPYEQYF. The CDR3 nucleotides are TGCGCCAGCAGCCAAGAGTCTAGCGGGGGACCCTACGAGCAGTACTTC.